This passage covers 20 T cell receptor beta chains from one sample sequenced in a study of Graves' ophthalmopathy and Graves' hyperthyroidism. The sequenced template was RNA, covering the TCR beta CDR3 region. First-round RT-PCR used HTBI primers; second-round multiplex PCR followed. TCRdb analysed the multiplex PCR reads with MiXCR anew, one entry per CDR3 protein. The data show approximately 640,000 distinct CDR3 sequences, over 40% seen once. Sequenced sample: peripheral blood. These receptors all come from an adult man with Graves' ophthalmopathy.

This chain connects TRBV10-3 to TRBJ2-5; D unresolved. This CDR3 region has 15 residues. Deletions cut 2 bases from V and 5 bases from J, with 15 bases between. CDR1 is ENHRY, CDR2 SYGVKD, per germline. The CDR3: CAISEAANTGETQYF. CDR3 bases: TGTGCCATCAGTGAGGCAGCCAACACCGGGGAGACCCAGTACTTC.

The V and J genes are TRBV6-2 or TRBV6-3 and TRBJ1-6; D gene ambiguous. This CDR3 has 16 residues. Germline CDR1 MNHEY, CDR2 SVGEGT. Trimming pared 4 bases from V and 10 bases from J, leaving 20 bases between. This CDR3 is CASSSHSAGIRSPLHF. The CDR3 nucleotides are TGTGCCAGCAGTTCCCACTCAGCGGGAATACGCTCACCCCTCCACTTT.

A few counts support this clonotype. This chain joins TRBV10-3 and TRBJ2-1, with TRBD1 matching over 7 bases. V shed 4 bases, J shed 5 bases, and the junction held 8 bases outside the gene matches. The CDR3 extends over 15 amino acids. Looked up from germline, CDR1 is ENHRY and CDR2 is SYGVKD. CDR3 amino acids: CAISGFGTDNNEQFF. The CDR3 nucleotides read TGTGCCATCAGTGGGTTCGGGACAGACAACAATGAGCAGTTCTTC.

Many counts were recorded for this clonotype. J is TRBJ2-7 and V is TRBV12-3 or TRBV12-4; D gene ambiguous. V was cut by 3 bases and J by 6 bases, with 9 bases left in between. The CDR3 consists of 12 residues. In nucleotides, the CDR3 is TGTGCCAGCAGTTTTAGATGGGCCGAGCAGTACTTC. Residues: CASSFRWAEQYF.

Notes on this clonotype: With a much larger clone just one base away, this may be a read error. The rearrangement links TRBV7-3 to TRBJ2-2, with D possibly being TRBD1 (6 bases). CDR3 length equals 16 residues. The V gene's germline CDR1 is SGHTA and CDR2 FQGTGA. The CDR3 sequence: CASSLQGHADTGELSF. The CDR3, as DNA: TGTGCCAGCAGCCTACAGGGACATGCTGACACCGGGGAGCTGTCTTTT.

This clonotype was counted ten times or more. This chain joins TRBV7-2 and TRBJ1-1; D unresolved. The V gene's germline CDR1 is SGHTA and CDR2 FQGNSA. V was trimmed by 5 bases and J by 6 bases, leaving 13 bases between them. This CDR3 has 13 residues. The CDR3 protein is CASSREFEAEAFF. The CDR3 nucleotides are TGTGCCAGCAGCCGGGAATTTGAGGCTGAAGCTTTCTTT.

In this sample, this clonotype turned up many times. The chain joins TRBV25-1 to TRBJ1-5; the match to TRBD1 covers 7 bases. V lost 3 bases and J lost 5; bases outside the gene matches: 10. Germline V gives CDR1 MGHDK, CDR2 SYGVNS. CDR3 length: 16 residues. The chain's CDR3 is CASSEGGAGGYQPQHF. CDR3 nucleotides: TGTGCCAGCAGTGAGGGAGGGGCAGGGGGATATCAGCCCCAGCATTTT.

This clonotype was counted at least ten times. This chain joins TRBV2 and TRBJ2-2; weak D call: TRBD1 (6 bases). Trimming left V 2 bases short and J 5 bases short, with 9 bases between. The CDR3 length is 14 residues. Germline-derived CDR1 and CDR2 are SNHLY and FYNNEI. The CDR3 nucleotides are TGTGCCAGCAGTGAACAGGGGCAAACCGGGGAGCTGTTTTTT. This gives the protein CASSEQGQTGELFF.

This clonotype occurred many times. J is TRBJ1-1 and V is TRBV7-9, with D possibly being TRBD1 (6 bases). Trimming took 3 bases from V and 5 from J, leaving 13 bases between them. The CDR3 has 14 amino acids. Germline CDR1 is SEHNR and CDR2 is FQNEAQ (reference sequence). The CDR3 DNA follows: TGTGCCAGCAGCTTTTTCCAGGGGCGGACTGAAGCTTTCTTT. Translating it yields CASSFFQGRTEAFF.

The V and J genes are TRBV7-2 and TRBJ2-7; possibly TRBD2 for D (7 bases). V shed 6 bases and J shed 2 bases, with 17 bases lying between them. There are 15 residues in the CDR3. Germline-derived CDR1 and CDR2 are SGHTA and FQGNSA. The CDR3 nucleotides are TGTGCCAGCAGACCCGAGGTGGGGGGGCCCTACGAGCAGTACTTC. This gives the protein CASRPEVGGPYEQYF.

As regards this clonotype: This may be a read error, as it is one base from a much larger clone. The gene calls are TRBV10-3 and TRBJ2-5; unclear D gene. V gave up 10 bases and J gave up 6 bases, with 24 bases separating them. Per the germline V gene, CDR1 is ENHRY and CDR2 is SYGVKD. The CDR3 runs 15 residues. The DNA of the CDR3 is TGTGCCACCCGTGAAGCCGCTAGTCGGCAACAGACCCAGTACTTC. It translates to CATREAASRQQTQYF.

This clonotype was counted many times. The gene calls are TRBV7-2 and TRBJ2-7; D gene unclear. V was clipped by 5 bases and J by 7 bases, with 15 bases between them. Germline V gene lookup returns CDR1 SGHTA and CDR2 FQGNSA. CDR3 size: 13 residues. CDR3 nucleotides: TGTGCCAGCAGCCCTCGACTGTCTTCGGAGCAGTACTTC. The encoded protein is CASSPRLSSEQYF. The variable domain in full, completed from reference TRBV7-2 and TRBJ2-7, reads GAGVSQSPSNKVTEKGKDVELRCDPISGHTALYWYRQSLGQGLEFLIYFQGNSAPDKSGLPSDRFSAERTGGSVSTLTIQRTQQEDSAVYLCASSPRLSSEQYFGPGTRLTVT.

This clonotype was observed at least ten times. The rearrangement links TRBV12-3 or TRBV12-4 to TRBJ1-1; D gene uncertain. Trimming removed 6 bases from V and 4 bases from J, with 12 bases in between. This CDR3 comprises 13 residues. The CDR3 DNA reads TGTGCCAGCAGCCGACTTAAGAGCACTGAAGCTTTCTTT. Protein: CASSRLKSTEAFF.

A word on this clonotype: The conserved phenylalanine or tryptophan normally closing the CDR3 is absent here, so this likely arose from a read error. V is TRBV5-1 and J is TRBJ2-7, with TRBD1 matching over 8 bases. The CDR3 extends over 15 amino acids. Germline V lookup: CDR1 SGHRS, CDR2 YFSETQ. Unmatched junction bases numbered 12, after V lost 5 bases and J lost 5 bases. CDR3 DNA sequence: TGCGCCAGCAGTCATCAGGGACAGGTTGGGGACGAGCAGTACCTC. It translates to CASSHQGQVGDEQYL.

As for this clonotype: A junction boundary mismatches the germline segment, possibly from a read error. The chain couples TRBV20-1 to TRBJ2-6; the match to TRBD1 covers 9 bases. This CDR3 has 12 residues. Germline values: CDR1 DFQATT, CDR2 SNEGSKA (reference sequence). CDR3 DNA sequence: TGCAGTGCTAGAGGGACAGGGGACACTGAAGCTTTC. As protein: CSARGTGDTEAF.

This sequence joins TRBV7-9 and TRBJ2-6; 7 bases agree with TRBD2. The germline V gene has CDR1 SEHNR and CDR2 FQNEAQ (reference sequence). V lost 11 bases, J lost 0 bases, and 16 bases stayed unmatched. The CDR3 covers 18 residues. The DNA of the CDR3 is TGTGCCGGAAGGACTAGGAACACCGGGGTCTCTGGGGCCAACGTCCTGACTTTC. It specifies CAGRTRNTGVSGANVLTF.

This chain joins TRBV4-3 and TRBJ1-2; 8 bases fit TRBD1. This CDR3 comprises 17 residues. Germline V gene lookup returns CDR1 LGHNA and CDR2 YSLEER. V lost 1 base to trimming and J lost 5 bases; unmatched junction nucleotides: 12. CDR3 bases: TGCGCCAGCAGCCAAGTACCCGGGACAGGTCCTGGGTATGGCTACACCTTC. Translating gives CASSQVPGTGPGYGYTF.

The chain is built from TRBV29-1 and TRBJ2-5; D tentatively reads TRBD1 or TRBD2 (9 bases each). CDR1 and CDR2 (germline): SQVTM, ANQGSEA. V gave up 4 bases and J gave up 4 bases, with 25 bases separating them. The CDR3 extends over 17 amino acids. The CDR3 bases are TGCAGCGTTGTAAACAGGGGGCGCGGGGGGGGGTCAGAGACCCAGTACTTC. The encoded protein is CSVVNRGRGGGSETQYF.

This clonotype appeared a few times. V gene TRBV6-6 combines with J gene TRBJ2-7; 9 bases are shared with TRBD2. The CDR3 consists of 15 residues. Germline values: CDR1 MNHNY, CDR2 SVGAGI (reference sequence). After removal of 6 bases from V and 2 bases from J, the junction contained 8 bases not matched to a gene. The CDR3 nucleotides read TGTGCCAGCAGCACCGGGACTAGCACACCCTACGAGCAGTACTTC. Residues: CASSTGTSTPYEQYF.

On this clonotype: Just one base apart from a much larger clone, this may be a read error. The CDR3 DNA reads as TGTGCCGGCAGCTTAGGGGATCACTCTGGAAACACCATATATTTT. This codes for CAGSLGDHSGNTIYF. The genes are TRBV7-2 and TRBJ1-3; the D gene is possibly TRBD1 (5 bases). CDR1 and CDR2 (germline): SGHTA, FQGNSA. The CDR3 totals 15 residues.